These 28 T cell receptor beta chains were sequenced from one sample in a study of molecular identifiers for immune sequencing clone quantification (dated by TCRdb to about 2018). Libraries were prepared through PCR. The instrument was an Illumina HiSeq 4000. TCRdb trimmed the raw reads at Q25, called clones with MiXCR and kept productive beta chains. Identical CDR3 proteins give one entry, which carries the most common genes and DNA. In this sample the table shows just under 650,000 distinct CDR3 sequences, 15% to 20% of which occur a single time. Jointly, the top ten make up 0.85% of the sample. The sample consisted of naive CD8+ T cells from blood, with Jurkat cell RNA spiked in. The cell subset or site label of this sample denotes: FACS-sorted CD8+CD4-CCR7+CD45RA+ naive T cells. The receptors come from a human donor in good health. Some libraries in this study had Jurkat cell RNA spiked in.

In the case of this clonotype: A read error is possible here, since a much larger clone lies one base away. The chain uses TRBV14 and TRBJ2-3; D is unresolved. The CDR3 length is 13 residues. CDR1 is SGHDN and CDR2 is FVKESK in the germline V gene. CDR3 nucleotides: TGTGCCCGCAGCCCTTGGGGTGCAGATACGCAGTATTTT. Protein product: CARSPWGADTQYF.

The chain recombines TRBV6-2 or TRBV6-3 with TRBJ2-5; 7 bases fit TRBD1. Germline V gene sequence: CDR1 MNHEY, CDR2 SVGEGT. V was clipped by 6 bases and J by 2 bases; unmatched bases: 12. The CDR3 is made up of 16 amino acids. This CDR3 is CASSLGPPGQQETQYF. The CDR3 nucleotides are TGTGCCAGCAGCCTAGGGCCCCCGGGACAGCAAGAGACCCAGTACTTC.

In its sample, this clonotype was seen many times. The V and J genes are TRBV7-6 and TRBJ2-1; TRBD2 is a possible D gene (5 bases). V lost 5 bases and J lost 4, with 9 bases in between. The CDR3 is 13 amino acids. The V gene's germline CDR1 is SGHVS and CDR2 FNYEAQ. The CDR3 here is CASSIEGYNEQFF. CDR3 DNA sequence: TGTGCCAGCAGCATAGAGGGATACAATGAGCAGTTCTTC.

This clonotype was seen many times. This sequence joins TRBV7-8 and TRBJ2-7; 9 positions agree with TRBD2. With 0 bases clipped from V and 2 bases from J, the junction kept 2 bases outside the gene matches. Germline V gene data show CDR1 as SGHVS and CDR2 as FQNEAQ. This CDR3 region has 15 residues. As DNA, the CDR3 is TGTGCCAGCAGCTTAGCCCAGCGGGAGGCCTACGAGCAGTACTTC. Its translation: CASSLAQREAYEQYF.

The chain carries TRBV4-3 and TRBJ2-7, with 7 bases lining up with TRBD1. The trim removed 0 bases at V and 0 bases at J, leaving 5 bases unmatched. From germline, CDR1 is LGHNA and CDR2 YSLEER. This CDR3 spans 16 amino acids. DNA of the CDR3: TGCGCCAGCAGCCAAGATGCCCGGACAGGCTCCTACGAGCAGTACTTC. Amino acids: CASSQDARTGSYEQYF.

As regards this clonotype: A single base separates this from a much larger clone, so it may be a read error. Since the CDR3 does not end with the conserved phenylalanine or tryptophan, this likely comes from a read error. V and J are TRBV4-2 and TRBJ2-2; D unresolved. The germline gives CDR1 LGHNA, CDR2 YNFKEQ. V lost 0 bases to trimming and J lost 8 bases, with 10 bases between them. The CDR3 is 14 amino acids. Here the CDR3 reads CASSQEVLLGELFL. CDR3 DNA: TGTGCCAGCAGCCAAGAAGTTCTGCTTGGGGAGCTGTTTCTT.

This clonotype was picked up many times. The chain has TRBV27 and TRBJ1-1; D uncertain. V was shortened by 3 bases and J by 0 bases, with 5 bases between the two germline ends. Germline V gene sequence: CDR1 MNHEY, CDR2 SMNVEV (reference sequence). The CDR3 is made up of 13 amino acids. CDR3 amino acids: CASSFQLNTEAFF. The CDR3 bases are TGTGCCAGCAGTTTTCAGCTGAACACTGAAGCTTTCTTT.

This clonotype was seen a handful of times. The chain has TRBV3-1 and TRBJ2-7; 8 bases agree with TRBD2. V lost 0 bases to trimming and J lost 0 bases; unmatched junction nucleotides: 13. This CDR3 has 19 residues. Germline-derived CDR1 and CDR2 are LGHDT and YNNKEL (reference sequence). CDR3 sequence reads: CASSQETPQLAANSYEQYF. CDR3 nucleotides: TGTGCCAGCAGCCAAGAAACACCCCAACTAGCGGCCAACTCCTACGAGCAGTACTTC.

To note about this clonotype: This could be a read error, since a much larger clone is one nucleotide away. This chain connects TRBV20-1 to TRBJ2-5; 7 nucleotides align to TRBD2. Germline V gene data show CDR1 as DFQATT and CDR2 as SNEGSKA (reference sequence). The CDR3 loop spans 16 amino acids. Here the CDR3 reads CSARGFGTKPQGTQYF. Here the CDR3 DNA reads TGCAGTGCTAGAGGCTTTGGGACTAAACCTCAAGGGACCCAGTACTTC.

In its sample, this clonotype was seen many times. V is TRBV7-9 and J is TRBJ2-5, with D maybe TRBD2 (6 bases). Germline V gene sequence: CDR1 SEHNR, CDR2 FQNEAQ (reference sequence). The CDR3 length is 16 residues. The V gene lost 5 bases and the J gene lost 1 base, with 17 bases spanning the gap. The DNA for the CDR3 is TGTGCCAGCAGCCCCATGATTGCGGGAAGCCAAGAGACCCAGTACTTC. Translation gives CASSPMIAGSQETQYF. Based on the CDR3 plus reference TRBV7-9 and TRBJ2-5, the full variable domain is DTGVSQNPRHKITKRGQNVTFRCDPISEHNRLYWYRQTLGQGPEFLTYFQNEAQLEKSRLLSDRFSAERPKGSFSTLEIQRTEQGDSAMYLCASSPMIAGSQETQYFGPGTRLLVL.

This clonotype was counted only a few times. This chain links TRBV4-1 with TRBJ1-2; TRBD1 aligns across 7 bases. V trimming: 5 bases; J trimming: 6 bases; junction bases outside the gene matches: 12. In germline, CDR1 is MGHRA, CDR2 YSYEKL. CDR3 length: 15 residues. CDR3 bases: TGCGCCAGCAGCTCGTGGGACAGCATCCGCCATGGCTACACCTTC. This encodes CASSSWDSIRHGYTF.

Remarks on this clonotype: A read error may produce the germline difference seen at one junction end. The gene calls are TRBV5-5 and TRBJ1-1, with D tentatively TRBD1 (5 bases). From germline, CDR1 is SGHKS and CDR2 YYEKEE (reference sequence). CDR3 length: 16 amino acids. DNA for the CDR3: TGTGCCAGCAGCTTGGGGTTCGCGCGACAGAACATTGAAGCTTTCTTT. It codes for CASSLGFARQNIEAFF.

This clonotype was seen ten or more times. The chain has TRBV6-2 or TRBV6-3 and TRBJ2-6; TRBD1 agrees at 10 bases. With V trimmed by 6 bases and J by 2 bases, 10 bases remained unmatched. The germline gives CDR1 MNHEY, CDR2 SVGEGT. This CDR3 comprises 18 residues. CDR3 amino acids: CASRPTRQGAPGANVLTF. CDR3 nucleotides: TGTGCCAGCAGACCTACGAGACAGGGGGCGCCTGGGGCCAACGTCCTGACTTTC.

This clonotype was detected many times. The gene calls are TRBV7-6 and TRBJ2-6, with a tentative D call TRBD1 (6 bases). This CDR3 comprises 17 residues. Germline V gives CDR1 SGHVS, CDR2 FNYEAQ. Trimming took 5 bases from V and 0 from J, leaving 14 bases between them. CDR3 nucleotide sequence: TGTGCCAGCAGCACCCAGACAGGAGGCTCTGGGGCCAACGTCCTGACTTTC. As protein: CASSTQTGGSGANVLTF.

In its sample, this clonotype was seen many times. This chain uses TRBV5-1 with TRBJ2-5, with a weak D call TRBD1 (6 bases). The V end was cut by 5 bases, the J end by 1 base, with 15 bases between. Germline-derived CDR1 and CDR2 are SGHRS and YFSETQ. The CDR3 contains 15 residues. CDR3 DNA sequence: TGCGCCAGCAGGCATACACAGGGAATCCAAGAGACCCAGTACTTC. It encodes CASRHTQGIQETQYF. The full variable domain, its missing parts supplied by reference TRBV5-1 and TRBJ2-5, is KAGVTQTPRYLIKTRGQQVTLSCSPISGHRSVSWYQQTPGQGLQFLFEYFSETQRNKGNFPGRFSGRQFSNSRSEMNVSTLELGDSALYLCASRHTQGIQETQYFGPGTRLLVL.

This clonotype was detected only a few times. The chain links TRBV7-6 to TRBJ1-1; 11 bases line up with TRBD1. CDR3 length: 15 amino acids. The ends lost 5 bases at V and 5 bases at J; junction bases unmatched: 7. Germline lookup yields CDR1 SGHVS and CDR2 FNYEAQ. CDR3 DNA sequence: TGTGCCAGCAGCGCGTCCGGGACAGGGGGAACTGAAGCTTTCTTT. Translating it yields CASSASGTGGTEAFF.

This clonotype showed up just a few times. The V call is TRBV3-1, the J call TRBJ2-3; 8 bases are shared with TRBD1. The CDR3 length is 16 residues. J lost 2 bases, V lost 2 bases, and 6 bases had no gene match. Germline V gene data show CDR1 as LGHDT and CDR2 as YNNKEL (reference sequence). This CDR3 reads CASSQPTGDLTDTQYF. CDR3 nucleotide sequence: TGTGCCAGCAGCCAACCGACAGGGGACCTCACAGATACGCAGTATTTT.

Worth noting for this clonotype: Germline is not matched at one junction end, which may reflect a read error. This chain joins TRBV15 and TRBJ2-1; 9 nucleotides line up with TRBD2. Germline assignment: CDR1 LNHNV and CDR2 YYDKDF (reference sequence). This CDR3 spans 19 amino acids. The CDR3 spells CATSREGISGGTSYDEQFF. The CDR3 region has the DNA TGTGCCACCAGCAGAGAGGGTATTAGCGGGGGAACCTCCTACGATGAGCAGTTCTTC.

A note on this clonotype: A read error may explain this, as a much larger clone is one base away. This chain connects TRBV5-8 to TRBJ1-3; D gene unclear. Germline CDR1 and CDR2: SGHTS and YDEGEE. This CDR3 comprises 12 residues. Trimming cost V 2 bases and J 9 bases, with 9 bases left between them. The CDR3 bases are TGTGCCAGCAGCTTAGGCCAGTCCACCATATATTTT. This codes for CASSLGQSTIYF.

Concerning this clonotype itself: This may be a read error: a much more frequent sequence differs by one nucleotide. This chain links TRBV10-3 with TRBJ2-7; the D gene could be TRBD1 or TRBD2 (5 bases each). The CDR3 consists of 15 residues. Germline V gives CDR1 ENHRY, CDR2 SYGVKD. CDR3 residues: CAIRIGTESSHEQYF. The CDR3 nucleotides are TGTGCCATCAGAATCGGGACCGAGAGCTCCCACGAGCAGTACTTC.

This clonotype was counted only a few times. V gene TRBV2 combines with J gene TRBJ1-2; 8 positions agree with TRBD1. The V gene end was trimmed by 1 base and the J gene end by 2 bases; junction bases not matched to a gene: 0. Germline-derived CDR1 and CDR2 are SNHLY and FYNNEI. The CDR3 totals 14 residues. CDR3 in DNA: TGTGCCAGCAGTGAAGGGACAGGGAACTATGGCTACACCTTC. This codes for CASSEGTGNYGYTF. The full variable domain, with the rest looked up from reference TRBV2 and TRBJ1-2, is EPEVTQTPSHQVTQMGQEVILRCVPISNHLYFYWYRQILGQKVEFLVSFYNNEISEKSEIFDDQFSVERPDGSNFTLKIRSTKLEDSAMYFCASSEGTGNYGYTFGSGTRLTVV.

This clonotype was found many times. The chain uses TRBV7-9 and TRBJ2-7; a possible D gene is TRBD2 (6 bases). CDR1 and CDR2 (germline): SEHNR, FQNEAQ (reference sequence). This CDR3 comprises 18 residues. The V end lost 0 bases, the J end lost 4 bases, and 22 bases lay between the germline ends. CDR3 sequence: CASSLALPGEPEAYEQYF. The CDR3 nucleotides read TGTGCCAGCAGCTTAGCCCTCCCGGGGGAGCCCGAGGCATACGAGCAGTACTTC.

The chain recombines TRBV19 with TRBJ2-3, with 12 bases lining up with TRBD2. This CDR3 is 13 amino acids long. The germline gives CDR1 LNHDA, CDR2 SQIVND (reference sequence). V gave up 9 bases and J gave up 4 bases; unmatched junction bases: 2. The DNA of the CDR3 is TGTGCCAGCCGACTAGCGGGGGCAGATACGCAGTATTTT. This sequence encodes CASRLAGADTQYF.

This clonotype was found many times. The chain recombines TRBV29-1 with TRBJ2-1; D gene uncertain. V dropped 6 bases and J dropped 8 bases, with 8 bases sitting between them. CDR3 length: 10 amino acids. CDR1 is SQVTM and CDR2 is ANQGSEA in the germline V gene. In nucleotides, the CDR3 is TGCAGCGTCCGCACGGATGAGCAGTTCTTC. Residues: CSVRTDEQFF.

The chain combines TRBV12-3 or TRBV12-4 with TRBJ1-4; the match to TRBD1 covers 8 bases. The junction had 5 bases not matched to a gene; V was cut back by 6 bases and J by 5 bases. The CDR3 totals 14 residues. CDR3 coding DNA: TGTGCCAGCAGCGCAGGGGGCGTAAATGAAAAACTGTTTTTT. This translates into CASSAGGVNEKLFF.

This clonotype was observed at least ten times. The chain links TRBV29-1 to TRBJ1-4; no firm D call. Deletions cut 6 bases from V and 0 bases from J, with 20 bases between. Germline-derived CDR1 and CDR2 are SQVTM and ANQGSEA. This CDR3 region has 17 residues. The CDR3 DNA sequence: TGCAGCGTCCTATGGGGTTCCGTCTTTGCAACTAATGAAAAACTGTTTTTT. Translation: CSVLWGSVFATNEKLFF.

This clonotype turned up a few times. The V gene is TRBV6-2 or TRBV6-3, the J gene TRBJ2-3; TRBD2 agrees at 12 bases. The CDR3 covers 18 residues. The junction had 6 bases not matched to a gene; V was cut back by 0 bases and J by 2 bases. Germline V gene data show CDR1 as MNHEY and CDR2 as SVGEGT. The CDR3: CASSYSPLAGGPTDTQYF. CDR3 in DNA: TGTGCCAGCAGTTACTCCCCCCTAGCGGGGGGGCCCACAGATACGCAGTATTTT.

This clonotype was seen ten or more times. This chain uses TRBV7-9 with TRBJ2-3, with 7 bases matching TRBD2. The CDR3 is 16 amino acids. V shed 0 bases, J shed 2 bases, and the junction held 5 bases outside the gene matches. Germline V lookup: CDR1 SEHNR, CDR2 FQNEAQ (reference sequence). The CDR3 protein is CASSLAWGGDTDTQYF. DNA of the CDR3: TGTGCCAGCAGCTTAGCGTGGGGAGGGGACACAGATACGCAGTATTTT. The whole variable domain, remainder taken from reference TRBV7-9 and TRBJ2-3, is DTGVSQNPRHKITKRGQNVTFRCDPISEHNRLYWYRQTLGQGPEFLTYFQNEAQLEKSRLLSDRFSAERPKGSFSTLEIQRTEQGDSAMYLCASSLAWGGDTDTQYFGPGTRLTVL.